The T cell receptor (beta chain) described here comes from a study of shared clonotypes between healthy human individuals. TCRdb keeps only in-frame clones here, not all; method: immunoSEQ multiplex PCR. Among 2.3 million or so clones listed, over 90% were seen once. The CDR3 totals 14 residues. With 2 bases removed from V and 0 bases from J, the gap between germline ends came to 5 bases. The V gene's germline CDR1 is KGHSH and CDR2 LQKENI. Findings of the study overall: Only a few donors were included, so the genetic and exposure-history diversity represented was limited.

In regard to this clone: What it binds is unknown. Other nucleotide sequences in the sample specify the same CDR3.

The V gene is TRBV18, the J gene TRBJ1-5; D is undetermined. The receptor was derived from a man aged 18 to 30 in good health. Some clones in this sample may be carry-over from other donors' samples. The sequencing input was naive CD4+ T cells from PBMCs. The sample's subset: CD45RA+ positively selected. This chain's CDR3 is CASSPSRSNQPQHF. As DNA, the CDR3 is TGTGCCAGCTCACCATCGCGTAGCAATCAGCCCCAGCATTTT.